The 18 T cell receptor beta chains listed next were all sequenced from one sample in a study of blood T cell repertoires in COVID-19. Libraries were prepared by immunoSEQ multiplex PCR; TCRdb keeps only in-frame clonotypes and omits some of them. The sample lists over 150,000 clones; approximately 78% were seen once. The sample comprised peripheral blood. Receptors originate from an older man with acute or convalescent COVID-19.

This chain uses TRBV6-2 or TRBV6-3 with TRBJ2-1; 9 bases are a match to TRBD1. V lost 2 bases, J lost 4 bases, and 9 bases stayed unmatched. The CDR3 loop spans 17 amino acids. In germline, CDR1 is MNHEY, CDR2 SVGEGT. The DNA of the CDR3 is TGTGCCAGCAGTTACCCCCGCCGGACAGGGGTATACAATGAGCAGTTCTTC. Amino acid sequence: CASSYPRRTGVYNEQFF.

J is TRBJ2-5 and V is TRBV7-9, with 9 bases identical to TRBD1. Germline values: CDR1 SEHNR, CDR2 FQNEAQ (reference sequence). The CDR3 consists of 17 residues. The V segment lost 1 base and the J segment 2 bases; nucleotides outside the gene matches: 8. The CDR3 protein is CASSLVAGTGKQETQYF. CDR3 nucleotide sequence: TGTGCCAGCAGCTTAGTAGCCGGGACAGGGAAACAAGAGACCCAGTACTTC. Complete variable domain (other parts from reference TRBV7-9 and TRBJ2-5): DTGVSQNPRHKITKRGQNVTFRCDPISEHNRLYWYRQTLGQGPEFLTYFQNEAQLEKSRLLSDRFSAERPKGSFSTLEIQRTEQGDSAMYLCASSLVAGTGKQETQYFGPGTRLLVL.

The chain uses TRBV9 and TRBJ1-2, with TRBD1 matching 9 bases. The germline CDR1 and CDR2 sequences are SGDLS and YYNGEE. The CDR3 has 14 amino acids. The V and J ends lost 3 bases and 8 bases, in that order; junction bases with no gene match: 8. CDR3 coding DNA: TGTGCCAGCAGCGGGACGGACAGGGGATGGGGCTACACCTTC. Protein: CASSGTDRGWGYTF.

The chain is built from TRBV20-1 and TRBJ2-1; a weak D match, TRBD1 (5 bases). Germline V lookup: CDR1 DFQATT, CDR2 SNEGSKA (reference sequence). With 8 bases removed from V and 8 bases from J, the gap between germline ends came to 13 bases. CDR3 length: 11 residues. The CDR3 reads CSTAGYDEQFF. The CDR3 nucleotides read TGCAGTACTGCAGGGTACGATGAGCAGTTCTTC.

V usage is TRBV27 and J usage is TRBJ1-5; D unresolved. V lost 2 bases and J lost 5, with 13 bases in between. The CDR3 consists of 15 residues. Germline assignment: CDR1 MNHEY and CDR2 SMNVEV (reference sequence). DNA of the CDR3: TGTGCCAGCAGTTTAAGTTCGGGGAATCATCAGCCCCAGCATTTT. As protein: CASSLSSGNHQPQHF.

CDR3 coding DNA: TGTGCCAGCAGTGAATGGGAGGGCTTGGGTAACACCATATATTTT. This translates into CASSEWEGLGNTIYF. The gene calls are TRBV6-1 and TRBJ1-3; D gene unclear. Between the trimmed V and J ends, which lost 2 bases and 7 bases, there was a span of 15 bases. The CDR3 loop spans 15 amino acids. Germline assignment: CDR1 MNHNS and CDR2 SASEGT.

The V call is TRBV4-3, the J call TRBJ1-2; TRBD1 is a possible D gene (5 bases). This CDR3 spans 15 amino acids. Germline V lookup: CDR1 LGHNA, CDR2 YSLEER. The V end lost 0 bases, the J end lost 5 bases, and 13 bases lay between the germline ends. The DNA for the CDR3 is TGCGCCAGCAGCCAAGAAGCCAGATCAGGGTATGGCTACACCTTC. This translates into CASSQEARSGYGYTF.

The CDR3 protein is CASSQGAYEQYF. In DNA form, the CDR3 reads TGTGCCAGCAGCCAAGGGGCTTACGAGCAGTACTTC. The V and J genes are TRBV3-1 (or the pseudogene TRBV3-2) and TRBJ2-7; no definite D call. Trimming took off 1 base at V and 4 bases at J, with 5 bases between the two ends. The germline V gene has CDR1 LGHDT and CDR2 YNNKEL (reference sequence). This CDR3 has 12 amino acids.

CDR3 in DNA: TGTGCCAGCAGCTCGGACAGGGGCAATCAGCCCCAGCATTTT. It specifies CASSSDRGNQPQHF. The chain combines TRBV5-4 with TRBJ1-5; TRBD1 aligns across 8 bases. The length of the CDR3 is 14 residues. Germline V gene data show CDR1 as SGHNT and CDR2 as YYREEE (reference sequence). J gave up 2 bases and V 3 bases, and 1 base lay outside the gene matches.

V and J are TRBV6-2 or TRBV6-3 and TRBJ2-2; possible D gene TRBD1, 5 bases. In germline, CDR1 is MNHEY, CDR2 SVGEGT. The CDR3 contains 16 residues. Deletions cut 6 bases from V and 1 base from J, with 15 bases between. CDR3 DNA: TGTGCCAGCAGCAGGTGGGGCACAATGAACACCGGGGAGCTGTTTTTT. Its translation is CASSRWGTMNTGELFF.

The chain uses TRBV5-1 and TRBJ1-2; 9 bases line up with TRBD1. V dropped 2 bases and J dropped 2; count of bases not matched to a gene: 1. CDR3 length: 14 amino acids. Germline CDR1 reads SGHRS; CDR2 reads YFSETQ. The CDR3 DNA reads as TGCGCCAGCAGCTTCGGACAGGGGAACTATGGCTACACCTTC. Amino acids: CASSFGQGNYGYTF.

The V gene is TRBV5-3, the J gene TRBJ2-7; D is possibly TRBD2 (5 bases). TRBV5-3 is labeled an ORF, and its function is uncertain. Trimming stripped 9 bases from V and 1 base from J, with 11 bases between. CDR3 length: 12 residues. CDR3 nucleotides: TGTGCCACGAGGGAAATTTCCTACGAGCAGTACGTC. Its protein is CATREISYEQYV.

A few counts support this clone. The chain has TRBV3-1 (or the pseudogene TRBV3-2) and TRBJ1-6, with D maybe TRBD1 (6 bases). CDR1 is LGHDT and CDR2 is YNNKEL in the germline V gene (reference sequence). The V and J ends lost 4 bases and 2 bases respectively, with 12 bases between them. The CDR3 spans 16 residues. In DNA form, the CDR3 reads TGTGCCAGCAGCCGCACACAGGGAACCTATAATTCACCCCTCCACTTT. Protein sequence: CASSRTQGTYNSPLHF.

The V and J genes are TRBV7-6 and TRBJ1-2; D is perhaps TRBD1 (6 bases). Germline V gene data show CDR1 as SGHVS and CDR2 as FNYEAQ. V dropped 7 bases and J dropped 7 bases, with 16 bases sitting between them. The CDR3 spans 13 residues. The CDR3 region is CASTSHGGSGYTF. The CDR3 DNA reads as TGTGCCAGCACCTCACATGGGGGCTCTGGCTACACCTTC.

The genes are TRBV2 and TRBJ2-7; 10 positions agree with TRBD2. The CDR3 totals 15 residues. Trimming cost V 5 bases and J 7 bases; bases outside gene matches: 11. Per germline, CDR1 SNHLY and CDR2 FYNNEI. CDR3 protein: CASSQISGGIGEQYF. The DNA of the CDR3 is TGTGCCAGCAGTCAGATTAGCGGGGGGATCGGAGAGCAGTACTTC.

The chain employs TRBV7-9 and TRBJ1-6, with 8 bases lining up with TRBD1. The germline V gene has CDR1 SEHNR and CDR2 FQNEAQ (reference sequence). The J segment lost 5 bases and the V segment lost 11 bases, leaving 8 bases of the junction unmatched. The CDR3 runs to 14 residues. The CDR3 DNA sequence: TGTGCCTTCCAGGGGGCTTCAAATAATTCACCCCTCCACTTT. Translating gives CAFQGASNNSPLHF.

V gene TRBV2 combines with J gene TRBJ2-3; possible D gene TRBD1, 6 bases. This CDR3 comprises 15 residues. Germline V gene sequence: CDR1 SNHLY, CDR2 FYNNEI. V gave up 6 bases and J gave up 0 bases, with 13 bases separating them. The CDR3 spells CASSADRSSTDTQYF. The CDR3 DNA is TGTGCCAGCAGCGCCGACAGGAGCAGCACAGATACGCAGTATTTT.

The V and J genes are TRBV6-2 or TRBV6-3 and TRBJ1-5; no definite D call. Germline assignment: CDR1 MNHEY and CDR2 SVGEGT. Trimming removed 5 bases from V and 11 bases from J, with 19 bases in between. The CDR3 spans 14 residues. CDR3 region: CASSTPRPADAQHF. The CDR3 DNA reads TGTGCCAGCAGTACGCCGCGGCCGGCCGATGCCCAGCATTTT.